Listed below are T cell receptor beta chains from one sample, sequenced in a study of shared clonotypes between healthy human individuals. Sequencing was performed with immunoSEQ multiplex PCR; in TCRdb, only in-frame clones are kept and a portion is missing. This table has about 2.3 million clones, approximately 90% appearing once. The specimen was naive CD4+ T cells from PBMCs. These receptors originate from a man aged 18 to 35 in good health. Some clones in this sample may be carry-over from other donors' samples. Each CDR3 is given without its conserved first and last residue. Fields, in order: V gene, CDR3 protein.

v_call: TRBV27; cdr3_aa: ASSPYSGRDYNEQF
v_call: TRBV19; cdr3_aa: ASRGDRATEAF
v_call: TRBV18; cdr3_aa: ASSPDLYNEQF
v_call: TRBV9; cdr3_aa: ASSASGSTDTQY
v_call: TRBV16; cdr3_aa: ASSSGQGNTEAF
v_call: TRBV18; cdr3_aa: ASSPQVSSTDTQY
v_call: TRBV28; cdr3_aa: ASSLGGTTQETQY
v_call: TRBV19; cdr3_aa: ASTRQGANTEAF
v_call: TRBV25-1; cdr3_aa: ASSDGGEETQY
v_call: TRBV5-1; cdr3_aa: ASRGSLPNTGELF
v_call: TRBV9; cdr3_aa: ASSQKPGLTTDTQY
v_call: TRBV7-2; cdr3_aa: ASTRGPSGSRYEQF
v_call: TRBV18; cdr3_aa: ASSLGQGGIIEQF
v_call: TRBV6-6; cdr3_aa: ASSQSTSFTDTQY
v_call: TRBV6-1; cdr3_aa: ASSDWGAEAF
v_call: TRBV29-1; cdr3_aa: SVGGKYTDEQF